This T cell receptor beta chain comes out of a study of PD-1 blockade in classical Hodgkin lymphoma (dated by TCRdb to the early 2020s). Background for the entire study: Nivolumab dosing was 3 mg/kg intravenously every 2 weeks, continuing until either disease progression or unacceptable toxicity. A peripheral blood immune signature of response to PD-1 blockade in classical Hodgkin lymphoma was defined using TCR beta sequencing and CyTOF. Broader findings and caveats from the paper: By C4D1, a significant rise was seen in CD4+ TCR diversity but not in CD8+ TCR diversity (p=0.0027 vs p=0.16), and the rise was most apparent among complete responders (p=0.02). Baseline TCR diversity was reported as lower in newly diagnosed patients than in healthy donors, and lower still in relapsed/refractory patients. The study was restricted to a single clinical trial cohort, and the causes of repertoire differences, possibly disease activity or prior therapy, were left undefined. Diversity was lower in patients who began nivolumab less than 1 year after ASCT, so these patients were left out of later analyses to avoid confounding by immune reconstitution. Trial patients achieving complete response had baseline diversity similar to newly diagnosed patients, whereas partial responders and progressors had significantly lower diversity.

Comments on this clone: The clone's antigen remains unknown. There are no base qualities to consult, and no much larger clone falls within one base.

The time point label, read with the paper, signifies: cycle 4 day 1 (C4D1), after 5 to 7 weeks of nivolumab. Every trial patient had relapsed following autologous stem cell transplantation, and prior brentuximab vedotin exposure was what differed among cohorts A, B and C. The trial cohort comprised some 60 patients with relapsed/refractory classical Hodgkin lymphoma whose best overall responses were complete response, partial response or progressive disease. Trial patients were treated with single-agent nivolumab in the multi-cohort phase II CheckMate 205 trial. An independent review committee assessed best overall response by applying the 2007 International Working Group response criteria. PBMCs from the trial were collected at three points: immediately before nivolumab initiation (C1D1), and during therapy at cycle 2 day 1 and cycle 4 day 1. After peripheral blood was drawn into 8 mL Vacutainer Cell Preparation Tubes, PBMCs were isolated by centrifugation and then cryopreserved.

CDR1 SGDLS and CDR2 YYNGEE were looked up in the germline V gene. Trimming costs V 1 base and J 8 bases, and their ends lie 12 bases apart. Its CDR3 holds 14 amino acids, cysteine through phenylalanine. Of all the DNA, just the CDR3 is kept, 42 bases in frame from base 1. The Qiagen DNeasy kit was used to extract genomic DNA from unsorted PBMCs and from the negatively selected CD4+ and CD8+ fractions. TCR beta CDR3 regions were amplified by immunoSEQ multiplex PCR using primers annealing to V and J segments. Amplification bias was minimized using a synthetic immune receptor repertoire, and residual bias was removed computationally after sequencing. For the original study's pipeline: Custom Python scripts were used to quantify repertoire diversity as the Shannon entropy index. The unsorted, CD4+ and CD8+ repertoires were each analyzed separately, with the exception of combined analyses, where CD4+ and CD8+ sequences were merged in silico. Clonal expansion was defined as at least a 2-fold frequency increase after treatment relative to C1D1, with a pseudocount of 0.5 for undetected baseline clones. Clones with 0 or 1 copy at C1D1 were defined as singleton clones, while clones with 2 or more copies were defined as non-singleton clones. Clones expanded in unsorted samples were labelled as CD4+, CD8+ or unknown by matching protein sequences in sorted samples from the same patient. Wilcoxon tests on paired samples were used to test diversity changes from C1D1 to C4D1. As stored in TCRdb, this immuneACCESS dataset retains in-frame rearrangements with V and J assigned. A fraction of the clones does not appear; measured against another copy, unresolved V genes explain less than half of the discrepancy, and the remainder lacks a known reason. V, J and clone size reflect that table, while D and trimming were determined from the DNA. This sample has approximately 24,000 clones in its table, and 84% of those were observed once. The ten largest clones capture 6% to 6.5% of the sample.

This clonotype was sampled from a human donor with classical Hodgkin lymphoma. Sequences were derived from peripheral blood mononuclear cells (PBMCs), sampled before the fourth cycle of nivolumab. The sequence joins TRBV9 to TRBJ2-2; no D gene is confidently identified. The CDR3 protein: CASSVQAITGELFF. Here is the DNA: TGTGCCAGCAGCGTACAGGCCATTACAGGGGAGCTGTTTTTT.